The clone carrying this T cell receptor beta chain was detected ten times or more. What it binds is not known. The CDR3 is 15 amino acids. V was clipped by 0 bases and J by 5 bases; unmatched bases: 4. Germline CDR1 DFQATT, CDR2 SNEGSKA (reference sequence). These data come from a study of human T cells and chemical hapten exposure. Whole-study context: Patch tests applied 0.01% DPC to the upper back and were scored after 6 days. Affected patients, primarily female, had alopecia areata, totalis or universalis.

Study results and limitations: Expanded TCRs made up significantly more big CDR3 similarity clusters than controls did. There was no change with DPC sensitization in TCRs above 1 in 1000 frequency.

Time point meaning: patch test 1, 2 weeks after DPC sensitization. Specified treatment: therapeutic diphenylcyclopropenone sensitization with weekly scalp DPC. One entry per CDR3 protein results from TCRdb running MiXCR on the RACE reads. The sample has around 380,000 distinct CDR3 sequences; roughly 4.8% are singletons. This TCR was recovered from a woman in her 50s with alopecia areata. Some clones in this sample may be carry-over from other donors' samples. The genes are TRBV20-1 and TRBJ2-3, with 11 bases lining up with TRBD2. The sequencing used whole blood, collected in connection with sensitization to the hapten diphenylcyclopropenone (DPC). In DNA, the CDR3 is TGCAGTGCTAGAGATCCCGGACTAGCGGGAGATACGCAGTATTTT. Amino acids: CSARDPGLAGDTQYF.